This T cell receptor (beta chain) was sequenced in a study of T cells in Graves' hyperthyroidism and ophthalmopathy. The overall study: Peripheral blood draws took place at initial diagnosis, ahead of any treatment.

On this clonotype: It may be a read error: a sequence one base away is much more abundant.

Amplification targeted TCR beta CDR3 regions from RNA transcripts. TCR CDR3 underwent first-round RT-PCR with the HTBI primer set. From the multiplex PCR reads, TCRdb called clonotypes with MiXCR, one entry per CDR3 protein. This table has 600,000 to 900,000 distinct CDR3 sequences, about a sixth appearing once. This TCR derives from a man between 18 and 29 years old with Graves' hyperthyroidism. The source material was blood.

The CDR3, as DNA: TGCGCCAACAGCCAAGCGTGGCAGGGGAGTACCGGGGAGCTGTTTTTT. Its translation is CANSQAWQGSTGELFF. The chain combines TRBV4-3 with TRBJ2-2, with a tentative D call TRBD1 (6 bases). The CDR3 runs to 16 residues. Germline CDR1 LGHNA, CDR2 YSLEER.